The clone carrying this T cell receptor beta chain has only a few counts. Its specificity is not known. Stem cell-like memory, regulatory, central memory and naive CD4+ cells were sorted via CD45RO/CCR7/CD25/CD127/CD95/CD27. The authors obtained over 95% purity in all sorted populations. CDR3 length equals 14 residues. Trimming stripped 4 bases from V and 8 bases from J, with 17 bases between. CDR1 and CDR2 from the germline V gene are SGHDN and FVKESK. What was sequenced were expressed TCRB transcripts, since all of the isolated RNA had been reverse transcribed. Repertoires were generated with immunoSEQ multiplex PCR, while TCRdb's copy carries only in-frame clones and drops some. The sample has tens of thousands of clones; around a third are singletons. These data originate in a study of beta chain features in type 1 diabetes. Study observations and caveats: In type 1 diabetes patients, VDJ junctions had fewer insertions; deletions at these junctions were more frequent. Researchers cautioned that cDNA sequencing could over-represent cells with high TCR expression.

Material: stem cell memory CD4+ T cells from blood. This TCR was recovered from a young woman in good health. This sequence joins TRBV14 and TRBJ1-2; D possibly corresponds to TRBD1 (6 bases). Here the CDR3 DNA reads TGTGCCAGCAGCCCAATTACAGGGATCGGGGGCTACACCTTC. Translating it yields CASSPITGIGGYTF.